This entry concerns a single TCR beta chain. PCR primers comprised 60 Vbeta and 13 Jbeta primers. This table comes from immunoSEQ multiplex PCR, and its TCRdb copy is limited to in-frame clones, with some not included. Of around 110,000 clones listed, roughly 76% are singletons. Germline V CDR1 and CDR2: LNHDA, SQIVND (reference sequence). Trimming took 3 bases from V and 4 from J, leaving 15 bases between them. The CDR3 runs to 15 residues. The data stem from a study of cytomegalovirus exposure and HLA in healthy donors. This clonotype was obtained from a man between 18 and 29 years old in good health and CMV-seronegative. The sample was PBMCs. The V gene is TRBV19, the J gene TRBJ1-1, with D possibly matching TRBD1 (6 bases). CDR3 sequence (DNA): TGTGCCAGTAGTATCCTTCTCGGCAGGGGCACTGAAGCTTTCTTT. Translation: CASSILLGRGTEAFF.